Below, 23 T cell receptor beta chains from the same sample are listed, as sequenced in a study of T-cell memory formation after mild COVID-19 (dated by TCRdb to the early 2020s). The library came from 5' RACE. The reads were generated on an Illumina NovaSeq 6000. TCRdb trimmed public reads at Q25 via fastp, called clones via MiXCR and kept in-frame beta chains. Under each unique CDR3 protein, matching rows form one entry showing the most common genes and DNA. The sample table records around 340,000 distinct CDR3 sequences; roughly 15% of these occur just once. The ten largest clones capture about 20% of the sample. Sequenced input: PBMCs or a T cell subset sorted from them (not recorded which). These receptors were collected from a man between 18 and 35 years old who had mild COVID-19 (a few samples of this study predate the infection). The sample titles of this study are shuffled in the database, so cell type and time point are left out; the donor was told from shared clones.

In its sample, this clonotype was seen a few times. J is TRBJ1-1 and V is TRBV4-3; D gene ambiguous. CDR1 is LGHNA, CDR2 YSLEER, per germline. The CDR3 has 12 residues. V was trimmed by 4 bases and J by 10 bases, leaving 13 bases between them. DNA of the CDR3: TGCGCCAGCAGCCTCTCCGGCGTCGGAGCTTTCTTT. It yields the protein CASSLSGVGAFF.

This chain uses TRBV6-1 with TRBJ2-3; 7 nucleotides match TRBD2. The CDR3 covers 14 residues. Germline V CDR1 and CDR2: MNHNS, SASEGT. V lost 7 bases, J lost 0 bases, and 4 bases stayed unmatched. DNA of the CDR3: TGTGCCAGCACACTAGCGCAGAGCACAGATACGCAGTATTTT. It encodes CASTLAQSTDTQYF.

There are a few counts of this clonotype. V usage is TRBV4-3 and J usage is TRBJ2-7; D gene ambiguous. Deletions cut 3 bases from V and 6 bases from J, with 12 bases between. Germline values: CDR1 LGHNA, CDR2 YSLEER. The CDR3 is 13 amino acids. The CDR3 DNA reads as TGCGCCAGCAGCCACCGTCCAGAGGCCGAGCAGTACTTC. Its protein product is CASSHRPEAEQYF.

The chain employs TRBV5-1 and TRBJ1-5; maybe TRBD1 (6 bases). Trimming cost V 0 bases and J 1 base, with 8 bases left between them. CDR3 length equals 15 residues. Per germline, CDR1 SGHRS and CDR2 YFSETQ. Here the CDR3 reads CASSLDGGSNQPQHF. CDR3 nucleotides: TGCGCCAGCAGCTTGGATGGGGGCAGCAATCAGCCCCAGCATTTT. Combining the CDR3 with reference TRBV5-1 and TRBJ1-5 gives the whole variable domain KAGVTQTPRYLIKTRGQQVTLSCSPISGHRSVSWYQQTPGQGLQFLFEYFSETQRNKGNFPGRFSGRQFSNSRSEMNVSTLELGDSALYLCASSLDGGSNQPQHFGDGTRLSIL.

The rearrangement uses TRBV25-1 and TRBJ2-5; 8 bases map to TRBD1. This CDR3 is 13 amino acids long. Looked up from germline, CDR1 is MGHDK and CDR2 is SYGVNS. Losses at the gene ends were 7 bases for V and 4 bases for J; bases not matched to a gene: 5. The CDR3 nucleotides read TGTGCCAGCACCGAGACAGGGGCAGAGACCCAGTACTTC. Its protein is CASTETGAETQYF. The variable domain in full, with the rest retrieved from reference TRBV25-1 and TRBJ2-5, is EADIYQTPRYLVIGTGKKITLECSQTMGHDKMYWYQQDPGMELHLIHYSYGVNSTEKGDLSSESTVSRIRTEHFPLTLESARPSHTSQYLCASTETGAETQYFGPGTRLLVL.

This clonotype was counted a few times. The J gene is TRBJ2-2, the V gene TRBV12-3 or TRBV12-4, with 9 bases lining up with TRBD1. V lost 7 bases to trimming and J lost 7 bases; unmatched junction nucleotides: 10. This CDR3 region has 15 residues. Written as DNA, the CDR3 is TGTGCCAGCACCGTAACACAGGGGGCGGTCGGGGAGCTGTTTTTT. This codes for CASTVTQGAVGELFF.

This chain connects TRBV27 to TRBJ2-7, with 9 bases aligning to TRBD2. V trimming: 3 bases; J trimming: 7 bases; junction bases outside the gene matches: 4. In germline, CDR1 is MNHEY, CDR2 SMNVEV (reference sequence). This CDR3 is built from 13 residues. The chain's CDR3 is CASSLAGGKEQYF. The CDR3 DNA follows: TGTGCCAGCAGTTTGGCGGGGGGGAAGGAGCAGTACTTC.

The chain uses TRBV19 and TRBJ1-2, with D perhaps matching TRBD1 (5 bases). V was cut by 3 bases and J by 4 bases, with 21 bases left in between. CDR3 size: 17 residues. From germline, CDR1 is LNHDA and CDR2 SQIVND (reference sequence). CDR3 DNA: TGTGCCAGTAGTATGGTTAAGGGGCGCCTCGCCTCCTATGGCTACACCTTC. This translates into CASSMVKGRLASYGYTF.

This clonotype showed up just a few times. The chain recombines TRBV2 with TRBJ2-5, with D possibly being TRBD2 (6 bases). V was pared by 7 bases and J by 4 bases, with 16 bases between. Germline lookup yields CDR1 SNHLY and CDR2 FYNNEI. The CDR3 is 14 residues long. The CDR3 is CASNLLEGGETQYF. The CDR3 nucleotides are TGTGCCAGCAACCTCCTCGAGGGAGGAGAGACCCAGTACTTC. Based on the CDR3 plus reference TRBV2 and TRBJ2-5, the full variable domain is EPEVTQTPSHQVTQMGQEVILRCVPISNHLYFYWYRQILGQKVEFLVSFYNNEISEKSEIFDDQFSVERPDGSNFTLKIRSTKLEDSAMYFCASNLLEGGETQYFGPGTRLLVL.

The chain joins TRBV6-8 to TRBJ2-4; no clear D gene. Trimming pared 10 bases from V and 3 bases from J, leaving 13 bases between. Germline V gene lookup returns CDR1 MNHGY and CDR2 SAAAGT. The CDR3 covers 13 residues. The CDR3 nucleotides read TGTGCCATCAAAGGGTGGGGCAAAAACATTCAGTACTTC. Its translation is CAIKGWGKNIQYF.

The J gene is TRBJ1-6, the V gene TRBV11-1; D remains ambiguous. V lost 2 bases to trimming and J lost 10 bases, with 15 bases between them. The CDR3 runs to 15 residues. Germline CDR1 is SGHAT and CDR2 is FQDESV (reference sequence). The DNA of the CDR3 is TGTGCCAGCAGCTTACAGATGGACCGGCGATCACCCCTCCACTTT. This codes for CASSLQMDRRSPLHF. Using reference TRBV11-1 and TRBJ1-6 for the parts outside the CDR3, the full variable domain is EAEVAQSPRYKITEKSQAVAFWCDPISGHATLYWYRQILGQGPELLVQFQDESVVDDSQLPKDRFSAERLKGVDSTLKIQPAELGDSAMYLCASSLQMDRRSPLHFGNGTRLTVT.

There are many counts of this clonotype. This chain connects TRBV5-1 to TRBJ2-1; maybe TRBD2 (5 bases). Looked up from germline, CDR1 is SGHRS and CDR2 is YFSETQ. Trimming pared 0 bases from V and 0 bases from J, leaving 7 bases between. This CDR3 is 15 amino acids long. Here the CDR3 reads CASSLGTDSYNEQFF. The CDR3 DNA sequence: TGCGCCAGCAGCTTGGGGACTGACTCCTACAATGAGCAGTTCTTC.

In this sample, this clonotype turned up many times. This sequence joins TRBV6-5 and TRBJ1-1; D might be TRBD1 (5 bases). Germline V gene lookup returns CDR1 MNHEY and CDR2 SVGAGI. Deletions cut 2 bases from V and 4 bases from J, with 14 bases between. The CDR3 is made up of 15 amino acids. As DNA, the CDR3 is TGTGCCAGCAGTTACGACGGTGTTGGGGGCACTGAAGCTTTCTTT. Its protein is CASSYDGVGGTEAFF.

The rearrangement joins TRBV6-2 or TRBV6-3 to TRBJ2-3; perhaps TRBD2 as D (6 bases). Germline CDR1 and CDR2: MNHEY and SVGEGT. Trimming stripped 7 bases from V and 5 bases from J, with 22 bases between. The CDR3 runs 16 residues. The CDR3 DNA reads TGTGCCAGCACTCAGCGGGCTGGCGTTTCGGGAGATACGCAGTATTTT. Its translation: CASTQRAGVSGDTQYF.

This sequence joins TRBV28 and TRBJ2-5; D is ambiguous. Germline CDR1 reads MDHEN; CDR2 reads SYDVKM. CDR3 length: 14 residues. V was cut by 2 bases and J by 3 bases, with 10 bases left in between. The CDR3 region is CASSLSPWEETQYF. The CDR3 coding sequence is TGTGCCAGCAGTTTAAGTCCCTGGGAAGAGACCCAGTACTTC. The whole variable domain, remainder taken from reference TRBV28 and TRBJ2-5, is DVKVTQSSRYLVKRTGEKVFLECVQDMDHENMFWYRQDPGLGLRLIYFSYDVKMKEKGDIPEGYSVSREKKERFSLILESASTNQTSMYLCASSLSPWEETQYFGPGTRLLVL.

V usage is TRBV10-2 and J usage is TRBJ1-1; D is uncertain. V lost 8 bases and J 0 bases, leaving 13 bases between the germline ends. Germline-derived CDR1 and CDR2 are WSHSY and SAAADI. CDR3 size: 14 residues. Here the CDR3 DNA reads TGCGCCAGCTCTTCGGAGACCTTGAACACTGAAGCTTTCTTT. As protein: CASSSETLNTEAFF.

J is TRBJ2-3 and V is TRBV12-3 or TRBV12-4, with D unclear. CDR3 size: 13 residues. The V end was cut by 6 bases, the J end by 4 bases, with 11 bases between. The CDR3 nucleotides are TGTGCCAGCAGCGCGCCCTGGGCAGATACGCAGTATTTT. Translating gives CASSAPWADTQYF.

The J gene is TRBJ2-7, the V gene TRBV6-5, with 7 bases matching TRBD1. CDR1 is MNHEY, CDR2 SVGAGI, per germline. V shed 0 bases and J 5 bases; nucleotides not matched to a gene: 4. CDR3 length equals 14 residues. CDR3 loop: CASSYSGQHNEQYF. DNA for the CDR3: TGTGCCAGCAGTTACTCGGGACAGCACAACGAGCAGTACTTC.

This clonotype has only a few counts. The chain has TRBV6-5 and TRBJ2-7, with TRBD2 matching over 10 bases. The CDR3 loop spans 15 amino acids. The J segment lost 6 bases and the V segment lost 4 bases, leaving 9 bases of the junction unmatched. Germline CDR1 MNHEY, CDR2 SVGAGI. CDR3 sequence: CASSSIAGGRFEQYV. CDR3 bases: TGTGCCAGCAGTTCCATAGCGGGGGGCCGATTCGAGCAGTACGTC.

The chain combines TRBV7-9 with TRBJ1-1; 9 positions agree with TRBD1. Losses at the gene ends were 5 bases for V and 7 bases for J; bases not matched to a gene: 8. CDR1 is SEHNR, CDR2 FQNEAQ, per germline (reference sequence). The CDR3 length is 14 residues. Here the CDR3 DNA reads TGTGCCAGCAGCGGCCGGGACAGGGTGATTGAAGCTTTCTTT. Amino acids: CASSGRDRVIEAFF.

This sequence joins TRBV7-3 and TRBJ1-6, with a possible D match to TRBD1 (6 bases). The ends were cut back, 0 bases at V and 8 bases at J, with 11 bases in the middle. Germline V gene lookup returns CDR1 SGHTA and CDR2 FQGTGA. The CDR3 sequence is 15 residues long. The CDR3 spells CASSLTSRTDSPLHF. The CDR3 DNA sequence: TGTGCCAGCAGCTTAACCTCCCGGACAGATTCACCCCTCCACTTT.

This clonotype came up a few times. The rearrangement joins TRBV6-2 or TRBV6-3 to TRBJ2-1; possible D gene TRBD2, 6 bases. The germline CDR1 and CDR2 sequences are MNHEY and SVGEGT. The length of the CDR3 is 12 residues. Trimming shortened V by 7 bases and J by 9 bases, and 13 bases separated the two germline ends. The CDR3 DNA reads TGTGCCAGCAACGGGGGTCGGGGTGAGCAGTTCTTC. Protein: CASNGGRGEQFF.

In its sample, this clonotype was seen a few times. The chain recombines TRBV2 with TRBJ2-3, with 7 bases fitting TRBD2. From germline, CDR1 is SNHLY and CDR2 FYNNEI. V trimming: 6 bases; J trimming: 4 bases; junction bases outside the gene matches: 1. The CDR3 length is 12 residues. CDR3 bases: TGTGCCAGCAGGGCGGGGGCAGATACGCAGTATTTT. This encodes CASRAGADTQYF.